This entry lists 4 T cell receptor beta chains sequenced from one sample in a study of blood T cell repertoires in COVID-19. The method was immunoSEQ multiplex PCR; TCRdb's version includes in-frame clones alone and lacks a portion of them. This table has hundreds of thousands of clones, around 80% appearing once. Material for sequencing was PBMCs or T cells enriched from blood (not recorded which). These receptors were collected from a man between 40 and 49 years old who had been exposed to COVID-19.

This chain links TRBV18 with TRBJ2-5; TRBD2 aligns across 11 bases. Losses at the gene ends were 6 bases for V and 1 base for J; bases not matched to a gene: 13. CDR1 and CDR2 from the germline V gene are KGHSH and LQKENI. The CDR3 has 18 residues. The DNA for the CDR3 is TGTGCCAGCTCTCAGGGAACTAGCGGGAGAGCATCCCAAGAGACCCAGTACTTC. Its translation is CASSQGTSGRASQETQYF. Together with reference TRBV18 and TRBJ2-5, the CDR3 gives the full variable domain: NAGVMQNPRHLVRRRGQEARLRCSPMKGHSHVYWYRQLPEEGLKFMVYLQKENIIDESGMPKERFSAEFPKEGPSILRIQQVVRGDSAAYFCASSQGTSGRASQETQYFGPGTRLLVL.

The J gene is TRBJ2-7, the V gene TRBV2; a weak D match, TRBD1 (5 bases). This CDR3 spans 13 amino acids. The germline V gene encodes CDR1 SNHLY and CDR2 FYNNEI. The ends were cut back, 8 bases at V and 3 bases at J, with 14 bases in the middle. Written as DNA, the CDR3 is TGTGCCAGCTCTGGGGCCAGGCACTACGAGCAGTACTTC. This codes for CASSGARHYEQYF.

The chain combines TRBV6-1 with TRBJ1-1; 9 nucleotides align to TRBD1. Germline values: CDR1 MNHNS, CDR2 SASEGT. The CDR3 totals 14 residues. Unmatched junction bases numbered 3, after V lost 2 bases and J lost 5 bases. CDR3 coding DNA: TGTGCCAGCAGTGAATGGGGACAGGGTACTGAAGCTTTCTTT. It specifies CASSEWGQGTEAFF.

This chain joins TRBV19 and TRBJ2-6; D is perhaps TRBD1 (6 bases). The CDR3 sequence is 16 residues long. Per the germline V gene, CDR1 is LNHDA and CDR2 is SQIVND (reference sequence). Trimming pared 0 bases from V and 2 bases from J, leaving 8 bases between. CDR3 sequence (DNA): TGTGCCAGTAGTATAGACCAGGGGACTGGGGCCAACGTCCTGACTTTC. It yields the protein CASSIDQGTGANVLTF.